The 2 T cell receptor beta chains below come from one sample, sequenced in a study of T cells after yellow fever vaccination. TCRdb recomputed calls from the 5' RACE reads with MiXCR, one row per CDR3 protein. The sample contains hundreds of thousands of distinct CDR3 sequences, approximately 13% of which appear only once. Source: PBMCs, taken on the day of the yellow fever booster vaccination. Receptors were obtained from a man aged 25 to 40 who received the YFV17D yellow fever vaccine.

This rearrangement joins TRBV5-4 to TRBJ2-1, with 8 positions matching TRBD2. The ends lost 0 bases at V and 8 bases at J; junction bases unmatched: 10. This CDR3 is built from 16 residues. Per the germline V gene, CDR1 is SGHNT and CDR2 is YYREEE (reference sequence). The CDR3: CASSLALAGSGDEQFF. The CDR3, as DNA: TGTGCCAGCAGCTTGGCCCTAGCGGGTTCCGGGGATGAGCAGTTCTTC.

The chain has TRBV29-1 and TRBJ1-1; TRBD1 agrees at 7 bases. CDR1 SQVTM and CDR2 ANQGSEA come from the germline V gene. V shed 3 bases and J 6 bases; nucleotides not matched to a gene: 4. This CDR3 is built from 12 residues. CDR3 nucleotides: TGCAGCGTTGACACAGGGGACCCTGAAGCTTTCTTT. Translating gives CSVDTGDPEAFF.